This T cell receptor beta chain was recorded in a study of a mutant IDH1 vaccine in newly diagnosed glioma. Study-level background: It was at week 35 that visit V12 occurred, and at week 47 that visit V13 did.

The CDR3 is 12 amino acids. The V and J ends lost 4 bases and 7 bases respectively, with 7 bases between them. CDR1 and CDR2 from the germline V gene are SEHNR and FQNEAQ (reference sequence). Points on this clone: Its antigen is not known.

The assay was immunoSEQ multiplex PCR, and TCRdb's table has in-frame clones only and misses some. The table lists tens of thousands of clones, roughly 80% of them singletons. As to time point: week 47, end of study. Every single dose of the vaccine, 300 ug of mutant IDH1 20-mer peptide, came with topical imiquimod. The chain uses TRBV7-9 and TRBJ2-2; D is unresolved. This clonotype was obtained from a man between 25 and 39 years old with glioma. The sequencing here drew on PBMCs, taken from a glioma patient whose treatment included an IDH1 peptide vaccine. For the CDR3, the DNA is TGTGCCAGCAGCTCCCCTCGCGGGGAGCTGTTTTTT. This codes for CASSSPRGELFF.